These T cell receptor beta chains were read from a single sample in a study of post-analysis software for immune sequencing data. TCRdb used MiXCR to reprocess the PCR reads, holding one entry per CDR3 protein. The table shows approximately 570,000 distinct CDR3 sequences, with roughly 47% occurring only once. Sequenced: blood. These receptors came from a girl under 18 with multiple sclerosis. The CDR3 runs from the conserved cysteine through the conserved F or W. Clone size is stated in some rows and not others, as once, few, many or a class when expanded.

j_gene,v_gene,len,abundance,CDR3aa
TRBJ1-2,TRBV4-1,14,few,CASSHPDSNYGYTF
TRBJ2-7,TRBV7-9,16,few,CASSSRLQGSNLEQYF
TRBJ2-7,TRBV27,15,.,CASSLMEGSVGEQYF
TRBJ1-2,TRBV10-3,13,.,CATSARQENGYTF
TRBJ1-1,TRBV29-1,15,few,CSAATLTGKNTEAFF
TRBJ1-2,TRBV7-8,13,few,CASSTTGDYGYTF
TRBJ1-5,TRBV29-1,13,.,CSVESLAGEPQHF
TRBJ2-1,TRBV5-8,16,.,CASSLELGNSYNEQFF
TRBJ2-7,TRBV3-1,18,.,CASSQAPPWTGTYDEQYF
TRBJ1-2,TRBV15,14,few,CATSIGEGFYGYTF
TRBJ1-1,TRBV5-1,14,.,CASSSDRVVTEAFF
TRBJ1-5,TRBV12-3/TRBV12-4,13,few,CASSLKENQPQHF
TRBJ1-3,TRBV12-3/TRBV12-4,15,few,CASRDPAGNGNTIYF
TRBJ1-1,TRBV6-5,15,.,CASSYDGQGGSEAFF
TRBJ2-3,TRBV3-1,17,.,CASSQPSTSGITDTQYF
TRBJ2-7,TRBV5-1,15,few,CASSLASSGTYEQYF
TRBJ1-2,TRBV5-5,14,.,CASSLRGMDYGYTF